These 28 T cell receptor beta chains share one sample of origin, sequenced in a study of molecular identifiers for immune sequencing clone quantification. TCRdb reanalysed the PCR reads using MiXCR and keeps one entry per CDR3 protein. The sample lists roughly 630,000 distinct CDR3 sequences, roughly 25% occurring once. The material sequenced was naive CD8+ T cells from blood, with Jurkat cell RNA spiked in. Subset: FACS-sorted CD8+CD4-CCR7+CD45RA+ naive T cells. These receptors originate from a human donor in good health. Some libraries in this study had Jurkat cell RNA spiked in.

Many counts were recorded for this clonotype. The CDR3 DNA follows: TGTGCCAGCAGCTTAGGCCGGAACGGGGGGGAAAACACTGAAGCTTTCTTT. Translating gives CASSLGRNGGENTEAFF. The chain combines TRBV7-9 with TRBJ1-1, with D tentatively TRBD1 (5 bases). V lost 1 base, J lost 2 bases, and 17 bases lay in between. This CDR3 has 17 amino acids. The V gene's germline CDR1 is SEHNR and CDR2 FQNEAQ (reference sequence).

This chain uses TRBV19 with TRBJ2-1; 10 bases fit TRBD2. CDR1 and CDR2 from the germline V gene are LNHDA and SQIVND (reference sequence). The CDR3 has 17 amino acids. J lost 2 bases, V lost 2 bases, and 6 bases had no gene match. The CDR3 nucleotides are TGTGCCAGTAGTATAACTAGCGGGACGTGGGCCTACAATGAGCAGTTCTTC. This sequence encodes CASSITSGTWAYNEQFF.

About this clonotype itself: It may be a read error: a sequence one base away is much more abundant. The CDR3 nucleotides read TGTGCCACCAGTTCGGGACCCGACCCGGATGAGCAGTTCTTC. This translates into CATSSGPDPDEQFF. The V gene is TRBV24-1, the J gene TRBJ2-1; tentatively, D is TRBD1 or TRBD2 (5 bases each). Between the trimmed V and J ends, which lost 6 bases and 8 bases, there was a span of 16 bases. Germline V lookup: CDR1 KGHDR, CDR2 SFDVKD. The CDR3 loop spans 14 amino acids.

This clonotype turned up a few times. This rearrangement joins TRBV20-1 to TRBJ1-5; TRBD1 might be the D (5 bases). The CDR3 extends over 13 amino acids. V lost 3 bases and J 3 bases, leaving 9 bases between the germline ends. Germline-derived CDR1 and CDR2 are DFQATT and SNEGSKA (reference sequence). The DNA of the CDR3 is TGCAGTGCTAGGGGGACCGACAATCAGCCCCAGCATTTT. Translation gives CSARGTDNQPQHF.

This clonotype was found many times. This rearrangement joins TRBV30 to TRBJ2-5, with D unresolved. The CDR3 consists of 14 residues. Trimming stripped 0 bases from V and 1 base from J, with 9 bases between. Per the germline V gene, CDR1 is GTSNPN and CDR2 is SVGIG (reference sequence). CDR3 coding DNA: TGTGCCTGGAGTGTACAGACTCCCCAAGAGACCCAGTACTTC. Encoded protein: CAWSVQTPQETQYF.

With regard to this clonotype: A much larger clonotype is one base distant, so this may be a read error. The chain joins TRBV28 to TRBJ2-5; possibly TRBD2 for D (6 bases). CDR1 and CDR2 (germline): MDHEN, SYDVKM. The CDR3 is made up of 17 amino acids. The V gene lost 5 bases and the J gene lost 4 bases, with 23 bases spanning the gap. The CDR3 bases are TGTGCCAGCAGTAGGGACGGGGTTCTTACTAGCAGAGAGACCCAGTACTTC. This encodes CASSRDGVLTSRETQYF.

This clonotype was picked up one time. Lacking the conserved final phenylalanine or tryptophan, this CDR3 likely reflects a read error. CDR3 in DNA: TGCGCCAGCAACTCAGGTAACTACGAGCAGTACTAC. It yields the protein CASNSGNYEQYY. This chain joins TRBV5-1 and TRBJ2-7; no clear D. Germline assignment: CDR1 SGHRS and CDR2 YFSETQ. This CDR3 region has 12 residues. V was pared by 6 bases and J by 3 bases, with 10 bases between.

A few counts support this clonotype. The gene calls are TRBV6-6 and TRBJ1-4; D is unresolved. Between the trimmed V and J ends, which lost 1 base and 4 bases, there was a span of 7 bases. The germline CDR1 and CDR2 sequences are MNHNY and SVGAGI (reference sequence). CDR3 length equals 14 residues. The CDR3 nucleotides are TGTGCCAGCAGTTACTGGGGTGGTAATGAAAAACTGTTTTTT. This codes for CASSYWGGNEKLFF.

The table lists this clonotype with many counts. The chain couples TRBV7-2 to TRBJ2-1, with 9 positions matching TRBD2. J was trimmed by 7 bases and V by 5 bases; bases with no gene match: 15. CDR1 SGHTA and CDR2 FQGNSA come from the germline V gene. The CDR3 is made up of 17 amino acids. The CDR3 DNA reads TGTGCCAGCAGCCCCACATTGGGCGGGAGGGCCGGAAATGAGCAGTTCTTC. Its translation: CASSPTLGGRAGNEQFF.

This chain uses TRBV18 with TRBJ2-7; tentative D call: TRBD1 (6 bases). The CDR3 is 13 amino acids. V was cut by 3 bases and J by 4 bases, with 10 bases left in between. Looked up from germline, CDR1 is KGHSH and CDR2 is LQKENI. CDR3 nucleotides: TGTGCCAGCTCACCCCAAGGACAGTACGAGCAGTACTTC. Its protein is CASSPQGQYEQYF.

For this clonotype: Given a much more abundant clone one base away, this may be a read error. The CDR3 is CASSSTPGTAGSEEQYF. Here the CDR3 DNA reads TGTGCCAGCAGCTCTACTCCAGGGACAGCCGGTTCAGAGGAGCAGTACTTC. The rearrangement joins TRBV11-2 to TRBJ2-7; 7 bases line up with TRBD1. The CDR3 totals 17 residues. Germline V gene lookup returns CDR1 SGHAT and CDR2 FQNNGV. The V and J ends lost 4 bases and 7 bases, in that order; junction bases with no gene match: 19.

This clonotype has only a few counts. The rearrangement joins TRBV19 to TRBJ2-3, with a tentative D call TRBD2 (6 bases). Deletions cut 3 bases from V and 2 bases from J, with 9 bases between. CDR1 is LNHDA, CDR2 SQIVND, per germline (reference sequence). The CDR3 is made up of 14 amino acids. The CDR3 region has the DNA TGTGCCAGTAGTATTAGCGGATTCACAGATACGCAGTATTTT. It codes for CASSISGFTDTQYF.

There are many counts of this clonotype. The genes are TRBV14 and TRBJ2-7, with 11 bases identical to TRBD1. The CDR3 contains 16 residues. The germline V gene encodes CDR1 SGHDN and CDR2 FVKESK. Trimming removed 1 base from V and 4 bases from J; junction bases left unmatched: 6. The CDR3 bases are TGTGCCAGCAGCCAAGGGACAGGGGGCTTGGGGTACGAGCAGTACTTC. Translation: CASSQGTGGLGYEQYF.

About this clonotype itself: One base away lies a much larger clone, so this may be a sequencing read error. The chain is built from TRBV6-6 and TRBJ2-3; D uncertain. CDR3 length: 13 residues. CDR1 MNHNY and CDR2 SVGAGI come from the germline V gene (reference sequence). DNA for the CDR3: TGTGCCAGCGCGACAAGTAGCACAGATTCGCAGTATTTT. Protein: CASATSSTDSQYF.

This clonotype has more than one count but fewer than ten. This sequence joins TRBV27 and TRBJ1-5; D gene ambiguous. This CDR3 contains 13 residues. CDR1 is MNHEY, CDR2 SMNVEV, per germline (reference sequence). Trimming shortened V by 3 bases and J by 5 bases, and 8 bases separated the two germline ends. The CDR3 protein is CASSFGRDQPQHF. The CDR3 DNA is TGTGCCAGCAGTTTTGGACGAGATCAGCCCCAGCATTTT.

This clonotype occurred many times. This chain links TRBV7-9 with TRBJ2-7; 7 nucleotides match TRBD2. Germline lookup yields CDR1 SEHNR and CDR2 FQNEAQ (reference sequence). The ends lost 1 base at V and 6 bases at J; junction bases unmatched: 6. The CDR3 length is 14 residues. CDR3 bases: TGTGCCAGCAGCTTAGGTAGCGGGCGCGGCGAGCAGTACTTC. It is translated as CASSLGSGRGEQYF.

This clonotype came up a few times. The rearrangement joins TRBV20-1 to TRBJ2-2, with 10 bases that match TRBD2. The length of the CDR3 is 20 residues. The J segment lost 3 bases and the V segment lost 5 bases, leaving 21 bases of the junction unmatched. CDR1 and CDR2 from the germline V gene are DFQATT and SNEGSKA (reference sequence). CDR3 nucleotide sequence: TGCAGTGCTCGTCCCTTTAGACTGCGGACTAGCGGTTTTTACACCGGGGAGCTGTTTTTT. Translating it yields CSARPFRLRTSGFYTGELFF.

Ten or more counts support this clonotype. The rearrangement joins TRBV7-8 to TRBJ2-2, with a possible D match to TRBD2 (5 bases). Per the germline V gene, CDR1 is SGHVS and CDR2 is FQNEAQ. V was trimmed by 0 bases and J by 1 base, leaving 9 bases between them. CDR3 length: 16 amino acids. CDR3 DNA sequence: TGTGCCAGCAGCTTAGCTGAGGGAATGAACACCGGGGAGCTGTTTTTT. Its protein is CASSLAEGMNTGELFF.

Of note for this clonotype: A clone one base away is much larger, so this may be a read error. The rearrangement uses TRBV7-2 and TRBJ1-1, with a tentative D call TRBD1 (5 bases). This CDR3 has 14 amino acids. The V end lost 3 bases, the J end lost 4 bases, and 12 bases lay between the germline ends. The V gene's germline CDR1 is SGHTA and CDR2 FQGNSA. CDR3 loop: CTSSLFLGGTEAFF. For the CDR3, the DNA is TGTACCAGCAGCTTGTTTCTCGGGGGCACTGAAGCTTTCTTT.

This clonotype has a count of ten or more. This rearrangement joins TRBV5-1 to TRBJ2-7; TRBD1 matches at 7 bases. V trimming: 0 bases; J trimming: 2 bases; junction bases outside the gene matches: 5. Germline V gives CDR1 SGHRS, CDR2 YFSETQ. The CDR3 covers 15 residues. The DNA for the CDR3 is TGCGCCAGCAGCTTGGAAGGACAGGCAACCTACGAGCAGTACTTC. It translates to CASSLEGQATYEQYF.

This clonotype has a handful of counts. J is TRBJ2-2 and V is TRBV4-3; tentatively, D is TRBD2 (6 bases). V was cut by 3 bases and J by 6 bases, with 14 bases left in between. CDR3 length: 15 amino acids. Germline V gene data show CDR1 as LGHNA and CDR2 as YSLEER. The CDR3 DNA reads TGCGCCAGCAGCCAGCTGTTTGGGGGGTCCGGGGAGCTGTTTTTT. It translates to CASSQLFGGSGELFF.

Notes on this clonotype: A much larger clone is a single base away; this may be a read error. V usage is TRBV6-1 and J usage is TRBJ2-3; 10 nucleotides line up with TRBD2. V was pared by 4 bases and J by 6 bases, with 10 bases of the junction left unmatched. The V gene's germline CDR1 is MNHNS and CDR2 SASEGT. The CDR3 is 16 residues long. The CDR3 reads CASSGVQLAGVDTQYF. The CDR3 DNA sequence: TGTGCCAGCAGTGGAGTCCAGCTAGCGGGAGTCGATACGCAGTATTTT.

As for this clonotype: At one boundary the junction diverges from the germline segment, which might be a read error. V and J are TRBV30 and TRBJ2-3, with 11 bases aligning to TRBD2. The germline V gene encodes CDR1 GTSNPN and CDR2 SVGIG (reference sequence). The CDR3 consists of 15 residues. The CDR3 reads CAGEGLAVLTDMQYF. The CDR3 DNA reads TGTGCCGGCGAGGGACTAGCGGTCCTCACAGATATGCAGTATTTT.

This clonotype was seen a handful of times. V and J are TRBV11-2 and TRBJ2-7; 8 bases fit TRBD2. There are 24 residues in the CDR3. CDR1 and CDR2 (germline): SGHAT, FQNNGV. Germline trimming cut 4 bases from V and 4 bases from J; bases unmatched to any gene: 36. CDR3 sequence: CASSSGPGLEDSPPRWTSRYEQYF. CDR3 coding DNA: TGTGCCAGCAGCTCCGGACCGGGACTAGAGGACTCTCCCCCTCGGTGGACGAGTAGGTACGAGCAGTACTTC.

Details on this clonotype: Since a much larger clone is just one base distant, this may be a read error. CDR3 nucleotide sequence: TGTGCCAGCAAATCTAGGGGGACGCTCGAGAACACTGAAGCTTTCTTT. Translation gives CASKSRGTLENTEAFF. The genes are TRBV2 and TRBJ1-1; the D gene is possibly TRBD1 (6 bases). The V gene's germline CDR1 is SNHLY and CDR2 FYNNEI. The CDR3 totals 16 residues. V dropped 7 bases and J dropped 1 base, with 19 bases sitting between them.

Note on this clonotype: The junction departs from the called germline gene at one end, perhaps through a read error. The rearrangement links TRBV27 to TRBJ2-2; D is possibly TRBD2 (6 bases). CDR3 length equals 15 residues. The germline V gene encodes CDR1 MNHEY and CDR2 SMNVEV (reference sequence). In DNA, the CDR3 is TGTGCCAGGCGAGGACAAACGAATCGTACCGGGGGGCTGTTTTTT. Amino acid sequence: CARRGQTNRTGGLFF.

This clonotype was picked up many times. The chain uses TRBV7-8 and TRBJ1-3, with D possibly matching TRBD1 (6 bases). Germline V CDR1 and CDR2: SGHVS, FQNEAQ. The germline V and J ends were trimmed by 6 bases and 4 bases, with 10 bases remaining between them. CDR3 length equals 13 residues. CDR3 region: CASRRGGGNTIYF. CDR3 nucleotide sequence: TGTGCCAGCAGAAGAGGGGGGGGAAACACCATATATTTT.

In its sample, this clonotype was seen a few times. The chain employs TRBV7-9 and TRBJ2-3, with TRBD2 matching 14 bases. Unmatched junction bases numbered 13, after V lost 5 bases and J lost 6 bases. This CDR3 spans 18 amino acids. The germline V gene encodes CDR1 SEHNR and CDR2 FQNEAQ (reference sequence). The CDR3 region has the DNA TGTGCCAGCAGCCTCCGACTAGCGGGGGGGCCTGGAGCGGATACGCAGTATTTT. Translation gives CASSLRLAGGPGADTQYF.